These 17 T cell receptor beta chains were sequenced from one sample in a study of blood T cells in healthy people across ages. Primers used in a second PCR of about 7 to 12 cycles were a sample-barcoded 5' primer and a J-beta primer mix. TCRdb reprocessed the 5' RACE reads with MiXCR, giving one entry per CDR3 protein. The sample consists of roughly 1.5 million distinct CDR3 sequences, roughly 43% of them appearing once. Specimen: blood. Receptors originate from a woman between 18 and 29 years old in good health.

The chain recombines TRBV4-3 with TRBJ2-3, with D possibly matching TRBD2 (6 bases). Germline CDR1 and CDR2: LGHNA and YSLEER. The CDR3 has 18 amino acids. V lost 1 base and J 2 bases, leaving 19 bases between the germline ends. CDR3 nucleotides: TGCGCCAGCAGCCAAGCTGGCGGGGAATACTTATACACAGATACGCAGTATTTT. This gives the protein CASSQAGGEYLYTDTQYF.

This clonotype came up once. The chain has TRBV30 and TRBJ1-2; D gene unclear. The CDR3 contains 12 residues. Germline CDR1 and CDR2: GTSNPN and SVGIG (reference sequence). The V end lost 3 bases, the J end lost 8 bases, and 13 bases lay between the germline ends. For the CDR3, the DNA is TGTGCCTGGAGCCTACTGAGCGTGGGCTACACCTTC. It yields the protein CAWSLLSVGYTF.

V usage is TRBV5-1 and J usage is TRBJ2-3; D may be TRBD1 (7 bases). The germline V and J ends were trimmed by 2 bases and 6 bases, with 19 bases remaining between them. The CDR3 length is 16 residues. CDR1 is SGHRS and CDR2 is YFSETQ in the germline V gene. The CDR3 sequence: CASSFRVAGGGDTQYF. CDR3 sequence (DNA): TGCGCCAGCAGCTTTAGGGTTGCAGGGGGAGGCGATACGCAGTATTTT.

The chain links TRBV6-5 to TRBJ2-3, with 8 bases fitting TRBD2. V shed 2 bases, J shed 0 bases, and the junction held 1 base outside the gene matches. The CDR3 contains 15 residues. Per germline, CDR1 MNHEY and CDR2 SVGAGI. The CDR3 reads CASSYGTRSTDTQYF. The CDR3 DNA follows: TGTGCCAGCAGTTACGGGACTAGGAGCACAGATACGCAGTATTTT.

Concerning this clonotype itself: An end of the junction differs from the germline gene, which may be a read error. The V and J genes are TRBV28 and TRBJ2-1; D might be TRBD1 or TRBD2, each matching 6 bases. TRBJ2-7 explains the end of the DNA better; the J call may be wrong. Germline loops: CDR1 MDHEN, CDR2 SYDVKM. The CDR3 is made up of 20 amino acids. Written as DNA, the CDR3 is TGTCCCAGCAAGGGGGGTCAGGGATTGCTCTTTGCTCCACCCTACAATGAGCAGTACTTC. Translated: CPSKGGQGLLFAPPYNEQYF.

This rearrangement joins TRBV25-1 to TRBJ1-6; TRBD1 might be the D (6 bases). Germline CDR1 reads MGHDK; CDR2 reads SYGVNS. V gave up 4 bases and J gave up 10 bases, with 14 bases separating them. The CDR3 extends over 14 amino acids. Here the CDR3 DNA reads TGTGCCAGCAGTGTACAGGGCCCTGGCTCACCCCTCCACTTT. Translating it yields CASSVQGPGSPLHF.

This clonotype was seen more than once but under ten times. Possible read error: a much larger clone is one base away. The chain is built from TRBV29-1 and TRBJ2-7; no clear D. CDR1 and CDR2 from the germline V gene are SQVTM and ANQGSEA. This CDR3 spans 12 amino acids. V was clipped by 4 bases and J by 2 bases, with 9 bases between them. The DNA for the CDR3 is TGCAGCGTTGGGGCAGGCGCCTACGAGCAGTACTTC. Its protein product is CSVGAGAYEQYF.

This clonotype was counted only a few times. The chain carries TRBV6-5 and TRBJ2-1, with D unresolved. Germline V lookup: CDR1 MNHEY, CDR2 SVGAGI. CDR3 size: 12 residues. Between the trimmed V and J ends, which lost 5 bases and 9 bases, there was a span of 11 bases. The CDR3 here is CASSGFKGEQFF. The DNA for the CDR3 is TGTGCCAGCAGTGGTTTTAAGGGTGAGCAGTTCTTC.

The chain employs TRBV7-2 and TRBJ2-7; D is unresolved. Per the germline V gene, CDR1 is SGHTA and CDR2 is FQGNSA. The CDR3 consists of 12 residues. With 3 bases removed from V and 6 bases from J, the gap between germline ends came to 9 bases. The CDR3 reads CASSFFGFEQYF. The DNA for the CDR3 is TGTGCCAGCAGCTTTTTTGGGTTCGAGCAGTACTTC. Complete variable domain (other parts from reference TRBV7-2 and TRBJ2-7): GAGVSQSPSNKVTEKGKDVELRCDPISGHTALYWYRQSLGQGLEFLIYFQGNSAPDKSGLPSDRFSAERTGGSVSTLTIQRTQQEDSAVYLCASSFFGFEQYFGPGTRLTVT.

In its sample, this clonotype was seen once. CDR3 residues: CASSWGTANSPLHF. The CDR3 DNA reads TGTGCCAGCAGCTGGGGGACAGCAAATTCACCCCTCCACTTT. The chain combines TRBV13 with TRBJ1-6; 7 positions match TRBD1. With 4 bases clipped from V and 7 bases from J, the junction kept 4 bases outside the gene matches. The germline gives CDR1 PRHDT, CDR2 FYEKMQ (reference sequence). The CDR3 loop spans 14 amino acids.

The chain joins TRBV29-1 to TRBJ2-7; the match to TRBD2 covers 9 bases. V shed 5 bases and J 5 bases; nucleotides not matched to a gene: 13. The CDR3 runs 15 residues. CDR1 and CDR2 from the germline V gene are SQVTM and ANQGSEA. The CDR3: CSVLGAGGLGHEQYF. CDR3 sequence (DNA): TGCAGCGTTCTCGGAGCGGGAGGCCTCGGCCACGAGCAGTACTTC.

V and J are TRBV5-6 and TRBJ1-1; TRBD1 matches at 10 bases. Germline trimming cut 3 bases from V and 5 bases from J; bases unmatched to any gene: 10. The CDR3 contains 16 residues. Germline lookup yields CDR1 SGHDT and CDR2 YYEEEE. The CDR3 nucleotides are TGTGCCAGCAGCTACGCGGGACAGGGGATTAGGACTGAAGCTTTCTTT. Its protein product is CASSYAGQGIRTEAFF.

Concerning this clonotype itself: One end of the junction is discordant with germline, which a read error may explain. The CDR3 region is CAGSPGLHSYNEQFF. The CDR3 region has the DNA TGCGCCGGCAGCCCGGGACTGCATTCCTACAATGAGCAGTTCTTC. The chain joins TRBV5-1 to TRBJ2-1; a weak D match, TRBD2 (6 bases). CDR1 and CDR2 (germline): SGHRS, YFSETQ. The CDR3 runs 15 residues.

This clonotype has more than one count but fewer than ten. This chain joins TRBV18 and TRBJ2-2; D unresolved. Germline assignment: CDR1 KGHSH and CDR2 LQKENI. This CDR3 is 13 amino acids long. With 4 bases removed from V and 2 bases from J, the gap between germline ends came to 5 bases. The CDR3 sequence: CASSQSNTGELFF. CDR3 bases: TGTGCCAGCTCACAAAGCAACACCGGGGAGCTGTTTTTT.

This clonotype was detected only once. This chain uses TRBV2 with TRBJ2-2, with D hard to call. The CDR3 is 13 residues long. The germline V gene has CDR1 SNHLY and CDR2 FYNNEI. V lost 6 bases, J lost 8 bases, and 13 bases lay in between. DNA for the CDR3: TGTGCCAGCAGCGGCCTAGGAGCAGGGGAGCTGTTTTTT. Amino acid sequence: CASSGLGAGELFF.

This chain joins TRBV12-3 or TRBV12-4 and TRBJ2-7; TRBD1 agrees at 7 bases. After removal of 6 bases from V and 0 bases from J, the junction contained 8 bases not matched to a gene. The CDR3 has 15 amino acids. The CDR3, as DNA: TGTGCCAGCAGAACAGGGGACGTATCCTCCTACGAGCAGTACTTC. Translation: CASRTGDVSSYEQYF.

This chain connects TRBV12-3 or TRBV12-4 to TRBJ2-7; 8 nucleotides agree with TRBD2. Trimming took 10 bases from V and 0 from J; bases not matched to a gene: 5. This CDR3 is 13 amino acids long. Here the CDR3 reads CAIGTSLSYEQYF. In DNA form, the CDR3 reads TGTGCCATTGGGACTAGTCTCTCCTACGAGCAGTACTTC.